This TCR beta chain was sequenced during a study of blood T cells in healthy people across ages. Trimming took 6 bases from V and 4 from J; bases not matched to a gene: 11. The CDR3 runs 17 residues. The germline V gene encodes CDR1 ENHRY and CDR2 SYGVKD. Together with a sample-barcoded 5' primer, a J-beta primer mix was included in a second PCR lasting roughly 6 to 12 cycles. TCRdb analysed the 5' RACE reads with MiXCR anew, one entry per CDR3 protein. The sample gives about 680,000 distinct CDR3 sequences, approximately 50% of which show up once; roughly a third is in the top ten. This chain connects TRBV10-3 to TRBJ2-3, with TRBD1 identical over 12 bases. The sequence derives from a woman between 55 and 75 years old in good health. The sequenced material came from blood. The CDR3 region has the DNA TGTGCCATCAGCGTTGGGACAGGGGGCTCAAGGGCAGATACGCAGTATTTT. Protein sequence: CAISVGTGGSRADTQYF.